The present T cell receptor beta chain was sequenced within a study of T cells in localized non-small cell lung cancer. General study results and limits: Adjacent lung had a median around 60 of the 100 largest tumor clones.

Profiling relied on immunoSEQ multiplex PCR, and the TCRdb table lists in-frame clones only, not all of them. The repertoire holds more than 45,000 clones, with roughly 85% as singletons. CDR3 length equals 14 residues. Per germline, CDR1 LGHNA and CDR2 YNFKEQ. Deletions cut 3 bases from V and 2 bases from J, with 10 bases between. This clone was seen a handful of times. Its target is not known. The gene calls are TRBV4-2 and TRBJ1-1; D uncertain. This receptor was taken from a male donor aged 60 or older with stage III squamous cell lung carcinoma. Sequenced material: peripheral blood, taken before any cancer treatment. The CDR3 nucleotides read TGTGCCAGCAGCCATGGCGCATCAAACACTGAAGCTTTCTTT. Amino acid sequence: CASSHGASNTEAFF.